These 11 T cell receptor beta chains were all obtained from the same sample, sequenced in a study of cytomegalovirus exposure and HLA in healthy donors. Libraries were prepared by immunoSEQ multiplex PCR; TCRdb keeps only in-frame clonotypes and omits some of them. The sample contains 65,000 to 80,000 clones, roughly 94% of which appear only once. Sequencing was done on a sample of PBMCs. The receptors were gathered from a woman in her late teens or twenties in good health and CMV-seropositive.

This sequence joins TRBV7-2 and TRBJ2-5, with TRBD2 matching 11 bases. CDR1 is SGHTA and CDR2 is FQGNSA in the germline V gene. Unmatched junction bases numbered 4, after V lost 0 bases and J lost 4 bases. This CDR3 has 16 amino acids. CDR3 region: CASSLARLAGGETQYF. CDR3 sequence (DNA): TGTGCCAGCAGCTTAGCGCGTCTAGCGGGGGGAGAGACCCAGTACTTC.

In this sample, this clone turned up once. The V gene is TRBV19, the J gene TRBJ2-7; perhaps TRBD2 as D (6 bases). Germline assignment: CDR1 LNHDA and CDR2 SQIVND (reference sequence). This CDR3 has 13 residues. V was trimmed by 11 bases and J by 3 bases, leaving 17 bases between them. The CDR3 loop reads CACNPGLSYEQYF. The DNA of the CDR3 is TGTGCCTGTAACCCGGGACTGAGCTACGAGCAGTACTTC.

The V gene is TRBV5-1, the J gene TRBJ2-1, with TRBD2 identical over 7 bases. J gave up 4 bases and V 3 bases, and 13 bases lay outside the gene matches. The CDR3 loop spans 17 amino acids. Germline CDR1 is SGHRS and CDR2 is YFSETQ. This CDR3 reads CASSSPGGSGPYNEQFF. The CDR3 nucleotides read TGCGCCAGCAGCTCGCCTGGGGGTAGCGGGCCTTACAATGAGCAGTTCTTC.

This chain joins TRBV4-1 and TRBJ2-4, with 8 nucleotides matching TRBD2. The CDR3 spans 16 residues. Germline loops: CDR1 MGHRA, CDR2 YSYEKL. J lost 3 bases, V lost 3 bases, and 7 bases had no gene match. The CDR3 protein is CASSQTGGGNKNIQYF. The CDR3 DNA is TGCGCCAGCAGCCAGACCGGGGGGGGTAACAAAAACATTCAGTACTTC.

The genes are TRBV30 and TRBJ1-2; TRBD1 agrees at 7 bases. The CDR3 extends over 12 amino acids. Germline CDR1 is GTSNPN and CDR2 is SVGIG (reference sequence). With 5 bases clipped from V and 8 bases from J, the junction kept 8 bases outside the gene matches. The CDR3 DNA is TGTGCCTGGCAACAGGGGCTGAGAGGCTACACCTTC. As protein: CAWQQGLRGYTF.

CDR3 DNA sequence: TGCGCCAGCAGCTTAGGGACGACAGGGAGAGAGACCCAGTACTTC. Protein sequence: CASSLGTTGRETQYF. The chain employs TRBV5-1 and TRBJ2-5; 7 positions match TRBD1. The trim removed 2 bases at V and 4 bases at J, leaving 8 bases unmatched. The CDR3 contains 15 residues. CDR1 is SGHRS and CDR2 is YFSETQ in the germline V gene.

V usage is TRBV7-8 and J usage is TRBJ2-5; a possible D gene is TRBD1 (6 bases). The CDR3 totals 15 residues. Trimming took 0 bases from V and 5 from J, leaving 13 bases between them. Per germline, CDR1 SGHVS and CDR2 FQNEAQ. CDR3 region: CASSLAKGQGETQYF. The CDR3 DNA sequence: TGTGCCAGCAGCTTAGCGAAGGGGCAGGGGGAGACCCAGTACTTC.

In this sample, this clone turned up a few times. The genes are TRBV2 and TRBJ1-2, with TRBD1 identical over 7 bases. Germline assignment: CDR1 SNHLY and CDR2 FYNNEI. CDR3 length equals 13 residues. With V trimmed by 5 bases and J by 2 bases, 2 bases remained unmatched. This CDR3 reads CASSSTGNYGYTF. In DNA, the CDR3 is TGTGCCAGCAGTTCGACAGGGAACTATGGCTACACCTTC.

The chain is built from TRBV6-5 and TRBJ1-5, with 7 bases fitting TRBD1. Germline values: CDR1 MNHEY, CDR2 SVGAGI. CDR3 length: 15 amino acids. Trimming removed 4 bases from V and 0 bases from J; junction bases left unmatched: 3. The CDR3 loop is CASSSGTDSNQPQHF. The CDR3 DNA follows: TGTGCCAGCAGTTCCGGGACAGATAGCAATCAGCCCCAGCATTTT.

The chain is built from TRBV6-6 and TRBJ1-2, with no clear D. V lost 0 bases, J lost 4 bases, and 15 bases lay in between. Germline-derived CDR1 and CDR2 are MNHNY and SVGAGI (reference sequence). CDR3 length equals 16 residues. CDR3 amino acids: CASSYSDTRALYGYTF. DNA of the CDR3: TGTGCCAGCAGTTACTCTGACACTCGAGCCCTCTATGGCTACACCTTC.

V gene TRBV7-3 combines with J gene TRBJ2-3; 7 bases align to TRBD2. V shed 5 bases, J shed 5 bases, and the junction held 7 bases outside the gene matches. Per germline, CDR1 SGHTA and CDR2 FQGTGA. This CDR3 contains 14 residues. This CDR3 is CASSHGTSEDTQYF. Here the CDR3 DNA reads TGTGCCAGCAGCCACGGCACTAGCGAAGATACGCAGTATTTT.